This is a list of T cell receptor beta chains from one sample in a study of T cell changes during pregnancy in multiple sclerosis. Generated by immunoSEQ multiplex PCR, the TCRdb table keeps only in-frame clones and is missing some. This table has tens of thousands of clones, 85% to 90% appearing once. Sequencing was performed on CD4+ T cells from peripheral blood mononuclear cells, taken in the first trimester of pregnancy. The receptor set was obtained from a female donor with multiple sclerosis, enrolled in a pregnancy study. Each CDR3 is given with its conserved first and last residue. Fields, in order: clone size, J gene, D gene, V gene, CDR3 length, CDR3 DNA, CDR3 protein. The D gene is left open where the match is weak. Part of the rows lack a size; the others show once, few, many or a class for expanded clones.

-,TRBJ2-5,-,TRBV29-1,10,TGCAGCGTTGGAGGAGAGACCCAGTACTTC,CSVGGETQYF
-,TRBJ2-1,TRBD2,TRBV5-1,16,TGCGCCAGCAGCTTATTGAGTAGCGGGAGAGCCAATGAGCAGTTCTTC,CASSLLSSGRANEQFF
-,TRBJ2-3,-,TRBV5-1,14,TGCGCCAGCAGCTACCTAGGGGATCCGGATACGCAGTATTTT,CASSYLGDPDTQYF
-,TRBJ2-1,-,TRBV4-2,13,TGTGCCAGCAGCCAAGCCCTTTACAATGAGCAGTTCTTC,CASSQALYNEQFF
-,TRBJ2-7,-,TRBV25-1,15,TGTGCCAGCAGTGAATATACGGGAACGGGCTACGAGCAGTACTTC,CASSEYTGTGYEQYF
-,TRBJ1-1,TRBD1,TRBV7-2,14,TGTGCCAGCAGCTCCGACAGGGGTGGGACTGAAGCTTTCTTT,CASSSDRGGTEAFF
-,TRBJ1-2,-,TRBV28,14,TGTGCCAGCACCCGGGGGGGACAAAACTATGGCTACACCTTC,CASTRGGQNYGYTF
once,TRBJ1-1,TRBD1,TRBV18,17,TGTGCCAGCTCACCGCTTACAGGGGGCCGCGAGAACACTGAAGCTTTCTTT,CASSPLTGGRENTEAFF
-,TRBJ1-2,TRBD1,TRBV6-6,14,TGTGCCAGCAGCCCCGACGGGACAGCGGGCGGCTACACCTTC,CASSPDGTAGGYTF
-,TRBJ2-3,TRBD1,TRBV7-8,15,TGTGCCAGCAGCGCACAGGGGGGCAGCACAGATACGCAGTATTTT,CASSAQGGSTDTQYF
-,TRBJ2-6,-,TRBV6-5,15,TGTGCCAGCAGTTACGAGGGGGCTGGGGCCAACGTCCTGACTTTC,CASSYEGAGANVLTF
-,TRBJ2-2,TRBD1,TRBV6-4,17,TGTGCCAGCAGCTTAAACACAGGGGGCACGAACACCGGGGAGCTGTTTTTT,CASSLNTGGTNTGELFF
-,TRBJ1-2,-,TRBV30,15,TGTGCCTGGGAAAGAGAATTAGGAGGGTCGAAAGGCTACACCTTC,CAWERELGGSKGYTF
once,TRBJ2-1,TRBD1,TRBV18,15,TGTGCCAGCTCACCATCAGGGGGCCGTAGAAATGAGCAGTTCTTC,CASSPSGGRRNEQFF
-,TRBJ2-1,TRBD1,TRBV5-1,16,TGCGCCAGCAGCTTGACCGGGACAGGGGTTTACAATGAGCAGTTCTTC,CASSLTGTGVYNEQFF
-,TRBJ1-6,TRBD1,TRBV4-2,15,TGTGCCAGCAGCCAAGAAGGGGGCAGAGATTCACCCCTCCACTTT,CASSQEGGRDSPLHF
-,TRBJ2-7,-,TRBV5-1,14,TGCGCCAGCAGCTCCCTAGGGGATTGGCAAGAGCAGTACTTC,CASSSLGDWQEQYF
-,TRBJ2-7,-,TRBV20-1,10,TGCAGTGCTCTAGACTACGAGCAGTACTTC,CSALDYEQYF
-,TRBJ2-2,-,TRBV21-1,15,TGTGCCAGCAGAGAGACGGGGTTCTTCACCGGGGAGCTGTTTTTT,CASRETGFFTGELFF
-,TRBJ2-1,TRBD2,TRBV5-4,13,TGTGCCAGCAGCGCCGGGACTAGCAATGAGCAGTTCTTC,CASSAGTSNEQFF
-,TRBJ1-2,-,TRBV29-1,13,TGCAGCGTGGGTAAGGACGGACTCTATGGCTACACCTTC,CSVGKDGLYGYTF
-,TRBJ2-7,-,TRBV9,14,TGTGCCAGCAGCGTAGGGCCAGGGCCCTACGAGCAGTACTTC,CASSVGPGPYEQYF
-,TRBJ2-5,-,TRBV18,13,TGTGCCAGCTCACCGGGACTCCAGGAGACCCAGTACTTC,CASSPGLQETQYF
-,TRBJ2-3,-,TRBV7-7,13,TGTGCCAGCAGCTTATCCGGGGCAGATACGCAGTATTTT,CASSLSGADTQYF
-,TRBJ1-4,TRBD1,TRBV5-1,15,TGCGCCAGCAGCTTGGGACAGGGGGCTAATGAAAAACTGTTTTTT,CASSLGQGANEKLFF
-,TRBJ2-7,TRBD1,TRBV5-1,15,TGCGCCAGCAGCCCCGGGACAGGGTCTCCACCCGGGCAGTACTTC,CASSPGTGSPPGQYF
-,TRBJ2-5,TRBD1,TRBV27,13,TGTGCCAGCAGCCGGACAGGGAGAGAGACCCAGTACTTC,CASSRTGRETQYF
-,TRBJ2-1,TRBD2,TRBV9,15,TGTGCCAGCAGACAAGCGGGAGGGGAAGACAATGAGCAGTTCTTC,CASRQAGGEDNEQFF
-,TRBJ1-4,-,TRBV6-5,15,TGTGCCAGCAGTTCCCAACACCTTATTAATGAAAAACTGTTTTTT,CASSSQHLINEKLFF
-,TRBJ2-7,-,TRBV27,14,TGTGCCAGCAGTTGGTCAGGTCAAAACTACGAGCAGTACTTC,CASSWSGQNYEQYF
-,TRBJ2-7,TRBD1,TRBV5-1,15,TGCGCCAGCAGCTTGACAGGGACAGGGACCTACGAGCAGTACTTC,CASSLTGTGTYEQYF
-,TRBJ2-1,-,TRBV20-1,11,TGCAGTGCTAGAGATCAGAATGAGCAGTTCTTC,CSARDQNEQFF
-,TRBJ1-2,-,TRBV29-1,13,TGCAGCGTTTATCTTCTCCCGGGGGGGGGCTACACCTTC,CSVYLLPGGGYTF
many,TRBJ2-1,-,TRBV2,13,TGTGCCAGCAAACGCGGGGAGACAACTGAGCAGTTCTTC,CASKRGETTEQFF
-,TRBJ2-3,TRBD2,TRBV2,15,TGTGCCAGCAGTCCTAGCGGGAGGAGCACAGATACGCAGTATTTT,CASSPSGRSTDTQYF
-,TRBJ2-5,TRBD2,TRBV7-2,17,TGTGCCAGCAGCATGTATCCGGGACTAGCGGGAACAGAGACCCAGTACTTC,CASSMYPGLAGTETQYF
-,TRBJ2-7,-,TRBV4-1,16,TGCGCCAGCAGCCAAGAGAAAGGTAGAGGTACCTACGAGCAGTACTTC,CASSQEKGRGTYEQYF
-,TRBJ1-4,-,TRBV4-3,16,TGCGCCAGCAGCCAAGCAACAGGGAACACTAATGAAAAACTGTTTTTT,CASSQATGNTNEKLFF
few,TRBJ1-1,-,TRBV4-3,16,TGCGCCAGCAGCCAAACCCCGACAGGTTCGAACACTGAAGCTTTCTTT,CASSQTPTGSNTEAFF
-,TRBJ2-7,TRBD2,TRBV9,15,TGTGCCAGCAGCGTATCCAGCGGGAGCGGTAGCGAGCAGTACTTC,CASSVSSGSGSEQYF
few,TRBJ2-7,TRBD2,TRBV2,15,TGTGCCAGCGGTGGGACTAGCGGTATCCCTGGCGAGCAGTACTTC,CASGGTSGIPGEQYF
-,TRBJ2-1,TRBD2,TRBV6-1,15,TGTGCCAGCAGGGATCGGACTAGCGGCTACAATGAGCAGTTCTTC,CASRDRTSGYNEQFF
-,TRBJ2-7,-,TRBV2,12,TGTGCCAGCAGTGCAACTAACTACGAGCAGTACTTC,CASSATNYEQYF
-,TRBJ2-7,-,TRBV6-5,13,TGTGCCAGCACCGAAACAGGGACCTACGAGCAGTACTTC,CASTETGTYEQYF
-,TRBJ2-2,-,TRBV4-3,15,TGCGCCAGCAGCCAAACTAGTCAGAACACCGGGGAGCTGTTTTTT,CASSQTSQNTGELFF
-,TRBJ1-1,TRBD1,TRBV29-1,14,TGCAGCGGGACAGTAACAGGGGGCGTCACTGAAGCTTTCTTT,CSGTVTGGVTEAFF
-,TRBJ2-3,TRBD2,TRBV6-4,15,TGTGCCAGCAGTGACGGCCCCGGGGGGGGAGATACGCAGTATTTT,CASSDGPGGGDTQYF
-,TRBJ2-2,-,TRBV19,13,TGTGCCAGTAATGGGAGATTCCCCGGGGAGCTGTTTTTT,CASNGRFPGELFF
-,TRBJ2-7,TRBD2,TRBV10-2,16,TGCGCCAGCAGTGACCCTAGCGGGAGTGGATCCTACGAGCAGTACTTC,CASSDPSGSGSYEQYF
-,TRBJ2-4,TRBD2,TRBV5-1,17,TGCGCCAGCAGCTTGGTAGGTAGCGGGAGCGATCAAAACATTCAGTACTTC,CASSLVGSGSDQNIQYF
-,TRBJ1-2,TRBD1,TRBV5-1,17,TGCGCCAGCAGCTTGGTCTGGGACAGGGCACTCTTTTTGGGCTACACCTTC,CASSLVWDRALFLGYTF
-,TRBJ2-1,TRBD2,TRBV18,15,TGTGCCAGCTCACCTACGAGCGGGAGGGGCCATGAGCAGTTCTTC,CASSPTSGRGHEQFF
-,TRBJ2-1,TRBD1,TRBV7-6,15,TGTGCCAGCAGCTTAGTTACAGGACAGGGGAATGAGCAGTTCTTC,CASSLVTGQGNEQFF
-,TRBJ2-3,-,TRBV9,15,TGTGCCAGCAGCGTAGACATCACAGTGACAGATACGCAGTATTTT,CASSVDITVTDTQYF
-,TRBJ2-3,-,TRBV27,16,TGTGCCAGCAGTCCCTGGACTGGCTCCAACACAGATACGCAGTATTTT,CASSPWTGSNTDTQYF
few,TRBJ1-2,-,TRBV27,14,TGTGCCAGCACCTCTTCGACAAGAACTCATGGCTACACCTTC,CASTSSTRTHGYTF
-,TRBJ1-2,-,TRBV19,13,TGTGCCACCGCAGGCCAACTAGTCTATGGCTACACCTTC,CATAGQLVYGYTF
-,TRBJ1-5,-,TRBV5-1,14,TGCGCCAGCTCCCTGGGGCTCGGCAATCAGCCCCAGCATTTT,CASSLGLGNQPQHF
few,TRBJ2-2,-,TRBV7-3,15,TGTGCCAGCAGCCCCCATTCAGGAAACACCGGGGAGCTGTTTTTT,CASSPHSGNTGELFF
-,TRBJ2-3,TRBD2,TRBV23-1,15,TGCGCCAGCAGTCACCCTAGCGGGTCGGCAGATACGCAGTATTTT,CASSHPSGSADTQYF